This TCR beta chain derives from a study of T cell responses to AZD1222 COVID-19 vaccine listed by TCRdb under 2021. The study in broad terms: A total of just over 230 trial participants underwent TCR sequencing, of whom 207 had received two doses of AZD1222 and roughly 26 had received two doses of the MenACWY control vaccine. Trial participants were enrolled by age into subgroups of 18-55, 56-69 and 70-plus years, and around 150, 28 and 57 TCR-sequenced participants, respectively, were included in these subgroups. Beyond this particular receptor, the publication reports: The 56-69-year group was small, and its depth increase did not reach significance, likely because of low power. A significant rise in spike-specific TCR breadth and depth was observed after two AZD1222 doses relative to day 0 and relative to MenACWY recipients. Only five or six AZD1222 recipients were SARS-CoV-2 seropositive at baseline, limiting conclusions about previously exposed vaccinees. Nearly half of unique spike-specific TCRs reportedly recognized epitopes outside regions mutated in the B.1.351 and B.1.1.7 variants. Participants were mostly white British, with more females than males. The authors suggested clonal diversity may have been underestimated. Because no samples from the day 14 peak response were available, repertoires could be characterized only after the peak T cell response. CD4 TCRs associated with the vaccine covered the entire spike protein, and the dominant responses were in regions 160-218 and 743-854.

This clone was seen a few times. There is no known antigen for this receptor. No base-level quality is on record; no much larger clone is a single base apart. Trimming accounts for 3 bases at V and 7 bases at J, while the number of junction bases matched to no gene is 12. Looking up the germline V gene yields CDR1 SGDLS and CDR2 YYNGEE. There are 15 amino acids in the CDR3, from cysteine to phenylalanine inclusive. The sequence is cut down to CDR3 DNA, 45 bases in frame from base 1. Sample time point, as interpreted from the label and publication: about 28 days (+/-7) after the second vaccine dose. Because spike-specific TCR depth and breadth did not differ between the two schedules, AZD1222 recipients who got a second dose at roughly 4 weeks were pooled with those who got a second dose at roughly 12 weeks. The vaccinee samples were drawn from two UK trials, COV001 and COV002, one of which was a single-blind randomized controlled phase 2/3 trial testing AZD1222 (ChAdOx1 nCoV-19) in healthy adults. Trial participant PBMC samples were collected at day 0 and day 28 after the second dose for TCRbeta chain sequencing.

The CDR3 regions of human TCRbeta chains were analyzed by immunosequencing. The authors' analysis ran thus. TCRs in the repertoires were compared against a reference library of SARS-CoV-2-specific TCRs that had been generated with the MIRA antigen-specificity platform. Breadth meant the fraction of unique TCRs that were SARS-CoV-2-associated, whereas depth meant the fraction of total T cells that were SARS-CoV-2-associated. Using the MIRA data, each spike-specific TCR was assigned both to the spike region to which the TCR was reactive and to a CD4 or CD8 class. Log10-transformed breadth and depth values were compared by one-way ANOVA with Sidak's multiple comparisons tests. TCRdb stores this immuneACCESS table with in-frame sequences only. Part of the clones is absent; in the studies checked, under half of the shortfall reflects unresolved V genes, and no reason is known for the rest. V and J calls and clone size are those listed in that table; D and trimming were worked out from the DNA. Within this sample are some 110,000 clones, with roughly 91% of them counted one time only. The leading ten clones occupy 6% to 8.5% of the sample.

The sample was peripheral blood, taken 28 days after the second AZD1222 dose. The receptor chain draws on TRBV9 and TRBJ1-2, with 7 bases aligning to TRBD1. This clonotype was sampled from an adult who received the AZD1222 COVID-19 vaccine. This receptor carries the CDR3 CASSEAPGQTFGYTF. The nucleotide sequence reads as follows: TGTGCCAGCAGCGAAGCTCCGGGACAGACTTTTGGCTACACCTTC.